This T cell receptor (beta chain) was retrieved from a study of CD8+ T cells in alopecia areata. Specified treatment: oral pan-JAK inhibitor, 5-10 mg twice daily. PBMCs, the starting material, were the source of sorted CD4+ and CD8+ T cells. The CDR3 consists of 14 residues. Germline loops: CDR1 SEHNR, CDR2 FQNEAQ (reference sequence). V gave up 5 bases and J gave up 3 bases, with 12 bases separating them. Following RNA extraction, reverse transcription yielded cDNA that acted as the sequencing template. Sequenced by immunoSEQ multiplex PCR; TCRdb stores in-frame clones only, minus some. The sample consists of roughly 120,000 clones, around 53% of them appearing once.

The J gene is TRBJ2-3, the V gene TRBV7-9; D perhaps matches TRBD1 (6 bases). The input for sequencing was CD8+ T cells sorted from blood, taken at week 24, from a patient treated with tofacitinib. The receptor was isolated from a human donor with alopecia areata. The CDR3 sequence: CASSPVRGTDTQYF. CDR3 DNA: TGTGCCAGCAGCCCCGTCAGGGGAACAGATACGCAGTATTTT.